Following are 16 T cell receptor beta chains from one sample sequenced in a study of T cell repertoires in cytomegalovirus infection. TCRdb itself ran the reads through MiXCR, one entry per CDR3 protein. The repertoire holds 560,000 or so distinct CDR3 sequences, 15% to 20% seen once, with 24% in the top ten. The sequencing input was CD8+ T cells from PBMCs. All receptors come from a human donor in good health (CMV status not recorded). Some clones in this sample may be carry-over from other donors' samples.

This clonotype was detected ten times or more. The chain is built from TRBV11-1 and TRBJ2-1; 7 bases are shared with TRBD2. Per germline, CDR1 SGHAT and CDR2 FQDESV (reference sequence). V lost 2 bases and J lost 1; bases outside the gene matches: 2. This CDR3 spans 15 amino acids. The CDR3 DNA reads as TGTGCCAGCAGCTTATGGGGAGGGTCCTACAATGAGCAGTTCTTC. It translates to CASSLWGGSYNEQFF.

This clonotype was counted ten times or more. This chain links TRBV19 with TRBJ1-1; D gene unclear. CDR3 length: 13 amino acids. Trimming took 3 bases from V and 8 from J, leaving 13 bases between them. Germline V gene data show CDR1 as LNHDA and CDR2 as SQIVND (reference sequence). CDR3 sequence: CASSIDSSFEAFF. CDR3 DNA sequence: TGTGCCAGTAGTATTGATAGTTCCTTCGAAGCTTTCTTT.

In its sample, this clonotype was seen a few times. The V call is TRBV7-9, the J call TRBJ1-2; D unclear. The CDR3 runs to 11 residues. Germline V lookup: CDR1 SEHNR, CDR2 FQNEAQ (reference sequence). Trimming removed 3 bases from V and 7 bases from J, with 6 bases in between. The CDR3 protein is CASSFRGGYTF. The CDR3 nucleotides read TGTGCCAGCAGCTTCCGGGGTGGCTACACCTTC.

The rearrangement links TRBV15 to TRBJ1-1; a possible D gene is TRBD1 (6 bases). The CDR3 runs to 14 residues. The germline CDR1 and CDR2 sequences are LNHNV and YYDKDF (reference sequence). The V gene lost 0 bases and the J gene lost 6 bases, with 11 bases spanning the gap. The CDR3 loop reads CATSREGRGPEAFF. The CDR3 DNA sequence: TGTGCCACCAGCAGAGAGGGCAGGGGCCCTGAAGCTTTCTTT.

The DNA of the CDR3 is TGTGCCAGCACCCCGTCAGGGGGGAGCAATCAGCCCCAGCATTTT. Residues: CASTPSGGSNQPQHF. The genes are TRBV27 and TRBJ1-5, with 7 positions matching TRBD1. J gave up 1 base and V 7 bases, and 7 bases lay outside the gene matches. The germline V gene encodes CDR1 MNHEY and CDR2 SMNVEV (reference sequence). CDR3 length: 15 residues.

The rearrangement links TRBV28 to TRBJ1-2; D is unresolved. CDR3 size: 14 residues. The V end was cut by 8 bases, the J end by 6 bases, with 19 bases between. CDR1 MDHEN and CDR2 SYDVKM come from the germline V gene. DNA for the CDR3: TGTGCCAGCGGAACACGGAAAAGAAGTGATGGCTACACCTTC. Translating it yields CASGTRKRSDGYTF.

Only a few counts were recorded for this clonotype. V usage is TRBV29-1 and J usage is TRBJ2-1; 7 positions agree with TRBD2. From germline, CDR1 is SQVTM and CDR2 ANQGSEA. With V trimmed by 5 bases and J by 4 bases, 5 bases remained unmatched. The CDR3 consists of 13 residues. CDR3 loop: CSVKREEYNEQFF. Written as DNA, the CDR3 is TGCAGCGTTAAGCGGGAAGAATACAATGAGCAGTTCTTC.

The chain couples TRBV19 to TRBJ2-7, with 9 bases aligning to TRBD1. The germline V gene encodes CDR1 LNHDA and CDR2 SQIVND (reference sequence). Trimming took 3 bases from V and 4 from J; bases not matched to a gene: 4. CDR3 length: 14 amino acids. The CDR3 loop is CASSINRGPYEQYF. DNA for the CDR3: TGTGCCAGTAGTATCAACAGGGGGCCATACGAGCAGTACTTC.

This clonotype was detected ten times or more. The chain recombines TRBV7-6 with TRBJ2-7, with D possibly TRBD1 on 6 matching bases. The length of the CDR3 is 13 residues. Per germline, CDR1 SGHVS and CDR2 FNYEAQ. V lost 6 bases and J lost 3, with 12 bases in between. Here the CDR3 reads CASRPIQGYEQYF. CDR3 in DNA: TGTGCCAGCAGACCGATACAGGGCTACGAGCAGTACTTC.

This clonotype came up a few times. The rearrangement uses TRBV29-1 and TRBJ2-1, with TRBD1 matching over 9 bases. V lost 7 bases to trimming and J lost 3 bases; unmatched junction nucleotides: 7. The CDR3 spans 14 residues. The germline V gene has CDR1 SQVTM and CDR2 ANQGSEA. In nucleotides, the CDR3 is TGCAGCGCCCCCCGGACAGGGGTCTACAATGAGCAGTTCTTC. As protein: CSAPRTGVYNEQFF.

The V and J genes are TRBV5-6 and TRBJ1-2; TRBD1 aligns across 7 bases. V lost 2 bases and J lost 8; bases outside the gene matches: 6. From germline, CDR1 is SGHDT and CDR2 YYEEEE. The CDR3 sequence is 13 residues long. CDR3 nucleotide sequence: TGTGCCAGCAGCTTAAAGGGGGCGTGGGGCTACACCTTC. This sequence encodes CASSLKGAWGYTF.

This rearrangement joins TRBV9 to TRBJ1-1; possibly TRBD1 for D (5 bases). The germline CDR1 and CDR2 sequences are SGDLS and YYNGEE. CDR3 length equals 14 residues. Deletions cut 0 bases from V and 3 bases from J, with 9 bases between. CDR3 sequence (DNA): TGTGCCAGCAGCGTAGACGGGGCCGACACTGAAGCTTTCTTT. Amino acids: CASSVDGADTEAFF.

Only a few counts were recorded for this clonotype. The V and J genes are TRBV10-3 and TRBJ2-7; perhaps TRBD1 as D (6 bases). CDR1 is ENHRY, CDR2 SYGVKD, per germline. This CDR3 comprises 11 residues. V lost 8 bases to trimming and J lost 6 bases, with 11 bases between them. In DNA, the CDR3 is TGTGCCATCTTCACAGGGTCCGAGCAGTACTTC. This gives the protein CAIFTGSEQYF.

This clonotype was observed many times. The V call is TRBV27, the J call TRBJ2-3; 9 bases match TRBD1. V dropped 4 bases and J dropped 1; count of bases not matched to a gene: 3. In germline, CDR1 is MNHEY, CDR2 SMNVEV (reference sequence). This CDR3 is 15 amino acids long. The CDR3 protein is CASSWGQGGTDTQYF. CDR3 nucleotide sequence: TGTGCCAGCAGTTGGGGACAGGGAGGCACAGATACGCAGTATTTT.

This clonotype was counted many times. The chain has TRBV7-3 and TRBJ2-1; 11 nucleotides agree with TRBD2. Germline V gives CDR1 SGHTA, CDR2 FQGTGA. Losses at the gene ends were 5 bases for V and 0 bases for J; bases not matched to a gene: 9. The CDR3 runs to 18 residues. CDR3 bases: TGTGCCAGCAGCCCGCCGGGACTAGCGGAAAGCTCCTACAATGAGCAGTTCTTC. This translates into CASSPPGLAESSYNEQFF.

This clonotype occurred many times. V gene TRBV7-9 combines with J gene TRBJ2-7; D tentatively reads TRBD1 or TRBD2 (5 bases each). The germline CDR1 and CDR2 sequences are SEHNR and FQNEAQ (reference sequence). V dropped 5 bases and J dropped 6 bases, with 14 bases sitting between them. This CDR3 has 13 residues. As DNA, the CDR3 is TGTGCCAGCAGCGCCTATCGTGGGGGCGAGCAGTACTTC. Its protein product is CASSAYRGGEQYF.